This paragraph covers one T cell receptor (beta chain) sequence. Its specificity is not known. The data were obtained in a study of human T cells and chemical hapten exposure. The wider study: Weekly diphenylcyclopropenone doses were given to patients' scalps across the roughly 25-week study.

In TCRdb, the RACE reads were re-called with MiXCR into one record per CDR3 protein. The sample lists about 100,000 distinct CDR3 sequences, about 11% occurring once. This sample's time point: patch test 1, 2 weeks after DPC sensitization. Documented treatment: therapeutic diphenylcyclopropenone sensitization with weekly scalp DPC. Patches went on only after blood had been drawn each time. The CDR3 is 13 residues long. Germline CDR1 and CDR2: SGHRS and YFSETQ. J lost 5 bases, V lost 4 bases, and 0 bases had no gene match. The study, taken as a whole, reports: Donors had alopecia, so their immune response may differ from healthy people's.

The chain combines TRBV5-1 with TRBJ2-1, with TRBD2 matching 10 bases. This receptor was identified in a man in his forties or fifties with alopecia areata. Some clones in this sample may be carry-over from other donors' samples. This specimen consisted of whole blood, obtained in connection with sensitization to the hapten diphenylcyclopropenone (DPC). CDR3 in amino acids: CASSGLADNEQFF. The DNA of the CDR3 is TGCGCCAGCAGCGGACTAGCGGACAATGAGCAGTTCTTC.